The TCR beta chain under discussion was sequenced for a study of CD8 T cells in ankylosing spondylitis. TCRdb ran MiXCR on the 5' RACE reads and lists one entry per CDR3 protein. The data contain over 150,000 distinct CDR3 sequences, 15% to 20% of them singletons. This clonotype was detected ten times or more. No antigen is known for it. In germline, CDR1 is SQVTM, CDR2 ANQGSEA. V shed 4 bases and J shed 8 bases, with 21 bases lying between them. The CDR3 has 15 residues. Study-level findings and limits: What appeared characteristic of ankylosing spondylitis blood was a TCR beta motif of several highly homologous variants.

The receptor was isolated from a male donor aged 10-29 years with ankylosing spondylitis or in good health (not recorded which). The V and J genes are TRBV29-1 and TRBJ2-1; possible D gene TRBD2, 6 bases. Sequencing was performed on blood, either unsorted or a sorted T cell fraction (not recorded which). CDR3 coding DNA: TGCAGCGTTGTTGGACTCTCCTGGGACTCGGATGAGCAGTTCTTC. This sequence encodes CSVVGLSWDSDEQFF.